What follows are 21 T cell receptor beta chains derived from one specimen sequenced in a study of blood T cell repertoires in COVID-19. Produced via immunoSEQ multiplex PCR; TCRdb's table is partial and in-frame only. The profile shows some 250,000 clones, 75% to 85% of them singletons. The sample was peripheral blood. The receptors originated from a woman at least 80 years old with COVID-19, enrolled during active disease.

This chain joins TRBV7-2 and TRBJ1-5; D is perhaps TRBD1 (6 bases). CDR1 is SGHTA and CDR2 is FQGNSA in the germline V gene. This CDR3 has 14 residues. V was pared by 1 base and J by 8 bases, with 12 bases between. CDR3 protein: CASSLGGHREPQHF. CDR3 DNA sequence: TGTGCCAGCAGCTTAGGGGGGCACAGGGAGCCCCAGCATTTT.

The chain has TRBV19 and TRBJ1-5, with a possible D match to TRBD1 (6 bases). In germline, CDR1 is LNHDA, CDR2 SQIVND (reference sequence). The CDR3 has 14 residues. V was clipped by 7 bases and J by 1 base, with 11 bases between them. The CDR3 here is CASKGTGSNQPQHF. CDR3 nucleotide sequence: TGTGCCAGTAAAGGAACAGGGAGCAATCAGCCCCAGCATTTT.

The rearrangement uses TRBV7-9 and TRBJ1-4; D not resolved. Trimming left V 6 bases short and J 7 bases short, with 15 bases between. The length of the CDR3 is 14 residues. CDR1 and CDR2 from the germline V gene are SEHNR and FQNEAQ (reference sequence). CDR3 nucleotides: TGTGCCAGCAGTGAACGGACTACATTTGAAAAACTGTTTTTT. Translating it yields CASSERTTFEKLFF.

The CDR3 loop is CASSLRQGSARPHFF. CDR3 nucleotides: TGTGCCAGCAGCCTTCGACAGGGGTCAGCACGGCCTCATTTCTTT. The V and J genes are TRBV3-1 (or the pseudogene TRBV3-2) and TRBJ1-1; 8 bases are a match to TRBD1. The CDR3 has 15 amino acids. Losses at the gene ends were 4 bases for V and 13 bases for J; bases not matched to a gene: 17. Germline V lookup: CDR1 LGHDT, CDR2 YNNKEL (reference sequence).

The V call is TRBV3-1 (or the pseudogene TRBV3-2), the J call TRBJ2-1, with D tentatively TRBD2 (6 bases). Deletions cut 3 bases from V and 6 bases from J, with 12 bases between. Germline V gives CDR1 LGHDT, CDR2 YNNKEL (reference sequence). This CDR3 region has 14 residues. The CDR3 coding sequence is TGTGCCAGCAGCCACCGTGGGGGGACCAATGAGCAGTTCTTC. Translating it yields CASSHRGGTNEQFF.

This chain connects TRBV7-9 to TRBJ1-2, with D possibly matching TRBD1 (5 bases). The CDR3 consists of 14 residues. Germline assignment: CDR1 SEHNR and CDR2 FQNEAQ (reference sequence). V was shortened by 5 bases and J by 3 bases, with 13 bases between the two germline ends. The CDR3 DNA reads as TGTGCCAGCAGCACCACAGGCTGGGACTATGGCTACACCTTC. As protein: CASSTTGWDYGYTF.

The chain joins TRBV21-1 to TRBJ1-2. TRBV21-1 has pseudogene status. There are 12 residues in the CDR3. The CDR3 loop reads CAPRRGLGGYTF. CDR3 bases: TGTGCCCCCCGGAGAGGCTTGGGTGGCTACACCTTC.

V gene TRBV9 combines with J gene TRBJ2-3; 14 positions agree with TRBD2. J was trimmed by 0 bases and V by 0 bases; bases with no gene match: 3. CDR1 is SGDLS and CDR2 is YYNGEE in the germline V gene. The CDR3 consists of 18 residues. CDR3 sequence: CASSVGLAGGYSTDTQYF. The CDR3, as DNA: TGTGCCAGCAGCGTAGGACTAGCGGGAGGGTATAGCACAGATACGCAGTATTTT.

CDR3 coding DNA: TGTGCCAGCAGTTACCCGACTTCCCTGGTCTCTGGAAACACCATATATTTT. This codes for CASSYPTSLVSGNTIYF. V gene TRBV6-2 or TRBV6-3 combines with J gene TRBJ1-3; D is ambiguous. Between the trimmed V and J ends, which lost 2 bases and 0 bases, there was a span of 14 bases. The CDR3 is 17 amino acids. Germline loops: CDR1 MNHEY, CDR2 SVGEGT.

The V and J genes are TRBV9 and TRBJ1-5; weak D call: TRBD1 (6 bases). Germline CDR1 and CDR2: SGDLS and YYNGEE. Trimming left V 4 bases short and J 4 bases short, with 15 bases between. This CDR3 is 15 amino acids long. The CDR3 DNA follows: TGTGCCAGCAGCCTAATGGGACACCCAAATCAGCCCCAGCATTTT. Amino acids: CASSLMGHPNQPQHF.

The genes are TRBV11-2 and TRBJ1-5; the D gene is possibly TRBD1 (6 bases). Germline values: CDR1 SGHAT, CDR2 FQNNGV. V shed 5 bases and J shed 2 bases, with 19 bases lying between them. This CDR3 spans 17 amino acids. The CDR3 sequence: CASSPDYRVVGNQPQHF. The CDR3, as DNA: TGTGCCAGCAGCCCTGATTACAGGGTGGTGGGCAATCAGCCCCAGCATTTT.

The J gene is TRBJ1-5, the V gene TRBV20-1, with TRBD1 identical over 8 bases. Germline assignment: CDR1 DFQATT and CDR2 SNEGSKA (reference sequence). J gave up 9 bases and V 3 bases, and 10 bases lay outside the gene matches. This CDR3 comprises 14 residues. The chain's CDR3 is CSASWDRPSGPQHF. The DNA of the CDR3 is TGCAGTGCTAGTTGGGACAGGCCGTCGGGGCCCCAGCATTTT.

The chain uses TRBV10-3 and TRBJ2-1; 7 bases are a match to TRBD1. Unmatched junction bases numbered 5, after V lost 5 bases and J lost 1 base. CDR1 and CDR2 (germline): ENHRY, SYGVKD. This CDR3 spans 15 amino acids. The CDR3 region has the DNA TGTGCCATCAGTACGGACAGGATTTCCTACAATGAGCAGTTCTTC. Translation: CAISTDRISYNEQFF.

This clone was picked up many times. The genes are TRBV29-1 and TRBJ1-1; D might be TRBD1 (5 bases). Germline CDR1 and CDR2: SQVTM and ANQGSEA. V lost 0 bases and J 5 bases, leaving 13 bases between the germline ends. The CDR3 sequence is 14 residues long. The CDR3 DNA sequence: TGCAGCGTTGAAGATCCACTGGGGCGGACTGAAGCTTTCTTT. This codes for CSVEDPLGRTEAFF. Looking up the rest from reference TRBV29-1 and TRBJ1-1 gives the full variable domain: SAVISQKPSRDICQRGTSLTIQCQVDSQVTMMFWYRQQPGQSLTLIATANQGSEATYESGFVIDKFPISRPNLTFSTLTVSNMSPEDSSIYLCSVEDPLGRTEAFFGQGTRLTVV.

The chain couples TRBV6-6 to TRBJ2-1, with D perhaps TRBD1 (6 bases). Germline assignment: CDR1 MNHNY and CDR2 SVGAGI (reference sequence). With 6 bases removed from V and 0 bases from J, the gap between germline ends came to 15 bases. This CDR3 contains 16 residues. In DNA, the CDR3 is TGTGCCAGCAGCTACAGGGTGGGGAGCTCCTACAATGAGCAGTTCTTC. Translated, it gives CASSYRVGSSYNEQFF.

As for this clone: This sample includes further DNA sequences coding for the same CDR3. The rearrangement links TRBV29-1 to TRBJ2-1; the match to TRBD1 covers 7 bases. The junction had 0 bases not matched to a gene; V was cut back by 4 bases and J by 0 bases. CDR1 and CDR2 from the germline V gene are SQVTM and ANQGSEA. The CDR3 spans 13 residues. In nucleotides, the CDR3 is TGCAGCGTTGGACAGGGCTCCTACAATGAGCAGTTCTTC. It encodes CSVGQGSYNEQFF.

The chain is built from TRBV30 and TRBJ2-2, with D tentatively TRBD1 (6 bases). V was shortened by 2 bases and J by 3 bases, with 7 bases between the two germline ends. Germline V gene data show CDR1 as GTSNPN and CDR2 as SVGIG (reference sequence). The CDR3 has 13 residues. This chain's CDR3 is CAWSRGYTGELFF. CDR3 bases: TGTGCCTGGAGTAGGGGGTACACCGGGGAGCTGTTTTTT. The full variable domain, in which reference TRBV30 and TRBJ2-2 provide the parts outside the CDR3, is SQTIHQWPATLVQPVGSPLSLECTVEGTSNPNLYWYRQAAGRGLQLLFYSVGIGQISSEVPQNLSASRPQDRQFILSSKKLLLSDSGFYLCAWSRGYTGELFFGEGSRLTVL.

V and J are TRBV5-5 and TRBJ2-7; 8 bases are shared with TRBD1. Germline V lookup: CDR1 SGHKS, CDR2 YYEKEE (reference sequence). The CDR3 is 13 residues long. Germline trimming cut 4 bases from V and 3 bases from J; bases unmatched to any gene: 3. In nucleotides, the CDR3 is TGTGCCAGCAGCAGGACAGGGAGCTACGAGCAGTACTTC. Protein sequence: CASSRTGSYEQYF. The whole variable domain, filled in from reference TRBV5-5 and TRBJ2-7, reads DAGVTQSPTHLIKTRGQQVTLRCSPISGHKSVSWYQQVLGQGPQFIFQYYEKEERGRGNFPDRFSARQFPNYSSELNVNALLLGDSALYLCASSRTGSYEQYFGPGTRLTVT.

The chain uses TRBV5-6 and TRBJ2-3, with TRBD1 matching 7 bases. Germline CDR1 is SGHDT and CDR2 is YYEEEE. The CDR3 has 16 amino acids. Trimming took 0 bases from V and 4 from J; bases not matched to a gene: 8. CDR3 residues: CASSLAGRGSSDTQYF. CDR3 DNA: TGTGCCAGCAGCTTGGCGGGCAGGGGGAGTTCAGATACGCAGTATTTT.

This clone appeared once. The rearrangement links TRBV7-2 to TRBJ2-2; D remains unclear. CDR1 and CDR2 from the germline V gene are SGHTA and FQGNSA. The germline V and J ends were trimmed by 4 bases and 1 base, with 13 bases remaining between them. This CDR3 has 16 residues. CDR3 protein: CASSSPAAVNTGELFF. The DNA for the CDR3 is TGTGCCAGCAGCTCCCCAGCCGCGGTGAACACCGGGGAGCTGTTTTTT.

The rearrangement uses TRBV27 and TRBJ2-3; 9 bases are a match to TRBD2. The CDR3 runs to 14 residues. The ends lost 6 bases at V and 1 base at J; junction bases unmatched: 2. Looked up from germline, CDR1 is MNHEY and CDR2 is SMNVEV (reference sequence). CDR3 residues: CASRLAGGTDTQYF. CDR3 in DNA: TGTGCCAGCAGGTTAGCGGGGGGCACAGATACGCAGTATTTT.